This TCR beta chain was profiled in a study of vaccination and CD4 T cells after COVID-19. This clonotype qualifies as medium-sized (0.01 to 0.1%). Its antigen is unknown. The study sequenced cultured CD4+ T cell DNA using the Oncomine TCR Beta short-read assay. MiXCR, run by TCRdb on the PCR reads, gives a single entry per CDR3 protein. The repertoire holds approximately 23,000 distinct CDR3 sequences, with 32% as singletons. Documented treatment: roughly nine-day PBMC culture with coronavirus spike peptide pools or control peptides (ViraFEST assay). This CDR3 contains 15 residues. The V and J ends lost 5 bases and 7 bases respectively, with 20 bases between them. Germline CDR1 SEHNR, CDR2 FQNEAQ (reference sequence).

This chain connects TRBV7-9 to TRBJ1-2, with D unclear. This receptor was taken from a human donor with COVID-19. Sequenced input: cultured CD4+ T cells from blood. CDR3 nucleotide sequence: TGTGCCAGCAGCCCCAATCTTAGGGAGCTAGGTGGCTACACCTTC. Translated: CASSPNLRELGGYTF.